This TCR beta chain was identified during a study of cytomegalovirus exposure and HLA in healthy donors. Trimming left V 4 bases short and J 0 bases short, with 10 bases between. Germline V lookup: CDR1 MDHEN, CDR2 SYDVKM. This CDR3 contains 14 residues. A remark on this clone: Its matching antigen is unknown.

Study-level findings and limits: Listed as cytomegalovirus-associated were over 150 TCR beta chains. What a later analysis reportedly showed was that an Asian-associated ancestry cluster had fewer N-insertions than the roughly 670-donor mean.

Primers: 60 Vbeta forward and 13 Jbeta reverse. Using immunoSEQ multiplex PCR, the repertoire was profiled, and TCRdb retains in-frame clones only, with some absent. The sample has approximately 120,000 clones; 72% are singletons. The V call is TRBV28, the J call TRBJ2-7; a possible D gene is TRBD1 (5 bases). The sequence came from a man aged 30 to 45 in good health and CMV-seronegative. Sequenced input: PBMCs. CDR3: CASSYTGSSYEQYF. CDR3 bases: TGTGCCAGCAGTTATACAGGATCCTCCTACGAGCAGTACTTC.